The 7 T cell receptor beta chains below were found in one sample sequenced in a study of Ad26.COV2.S vaccination and SARS-CoV-2 variants. Method: immunoSEQ multiplex PCR; TCRdb's copy keeps in-frame clones and lacks some. This table has 350,000 to 450,000 clones, around nine tenths appearing once. Treatment here: roughly 19 received Ad26.COV2.S at low or high dose, single or two shots; roughly five received placebo; per-sample allocation not given. Sampling occurred on day 63 after the first vaccine or placebo injection. The sample consisted of peripheral blood, taken in a trial of Ad26.COV2.S vaccine versus placebo. The receptor source for this set is a person aged 18 to 59 who received the Ad26.COV2.S COVID-19 vaccine or a placebo.

This rearrangement joins TRBV2 to TRBJ2-3, with unresolved D. Trimming pared 3 bases from V and 4 bases from J, leaving 5 bases between. The CDR3 spans 12 residues. Germline CDR1 is SNHLY and CDR2 is FYNNEI. CDR3 nucleotides: TGTGCCAGCAGTGATAGTCCAGATACGCAGTATTTT. Protein product: CASSDSPDTQYF.

The chain links TRBV7-2 to TRBJ1-1, with D possibly matching TRBD1 (6 bases). The germline gives CDR1 SGHTA, CDR2 FQGNSA. V lost 3 bases and J 4 bases, leaving 12 bases between the germline ends. The CDR3 contains 14 residues. The CDR3 DNA is TGTGCCAGCAGCTTTGGGGGGCTGAGCACTGAAGCTTTCTTT. Amino acids: CASSFGGLSTEAFF.

The chain carries TRBV6-5 and TRBJ2-3, with D hard to call. The germline CDR1 and CDR2 sequences are MNHEY and SVGAGI. V was shortened by 2 bases and J by 4 bases, with 10 bases between the two germline ends. The length of the CDR3 is 14 residues. CDR3 in DNA: TGTGCCAGCAGTTACGGGCGTGGGGCAGATACGCAGTATTTT. This translates into CASSYGRGADTQYF.

J is TRBJ2-1 and V is TRBV6-6, with TRBD2 identical over 7 bases. Unmatched junction bases numbered 10, after V lost 5 bases and J lost 0 bases. This CDR3 spans 17 amino acids. Germline assignment: CDR1 MNHNY and CDR2 SVGAGI (reference sequence). CDR3 nucleotide sequence: TGTGCCAGCAGTCCCTTCATCAGCGGGACCTCCTACAATGAGCAGTTCTTC. It codes for CASSPFISGTSYNEQFF.

The chain combines TRBV25-1 with TRBJ2-7; 11 bases align to TRBD2. Germline CDR1 and CDR2: MGHDK and SYGVNS. V trimming: 5 bases; J trimming: 0 bases; junction bases outside the gene matches: 3. The CDR3 runs to 15 residues. This chain's CDR3 is CASSKLAGASYEQYF. The CDR3 DNA reads TGTGCCAGCAGTAAACTAGCGGGGGCCTCCTACGAGCAGTACTTC.

The chain recombines TRBV6-4 with TRBJ2-3; 9 bases map to TRBD2. There are 14 residues in the CDR3. V shed 3 bases, J shed 4 bases, and the junction held 2 bases outside the gene matches. Germline V gives CDR1 MRHNA, CDR2 SNTAGT. The CDR3 DNA is TGTGCCAGCAGTGAGCGGGGGGGCCCAGATACGCAGTATTTT. It encodes CASSERGGPDTQYF.

This rearrangement joins TRBV27 to TRBJ1-1; D unclear. With 2 bases removed from V and 0 bases from J, the gap between germline ends came to 10 bases. The CDR3 is made up of 15 amino acids. Per germline, CDR1 MNHEY and CDR2 SMNVEV (reference sequence). As DNA, the CDR3 is TGTGCCAGCAGTTTAGCCCTAAGTCTGAACACTGAAGCTTTCTTT. Its translation is CASSLALSLNTEAFF.